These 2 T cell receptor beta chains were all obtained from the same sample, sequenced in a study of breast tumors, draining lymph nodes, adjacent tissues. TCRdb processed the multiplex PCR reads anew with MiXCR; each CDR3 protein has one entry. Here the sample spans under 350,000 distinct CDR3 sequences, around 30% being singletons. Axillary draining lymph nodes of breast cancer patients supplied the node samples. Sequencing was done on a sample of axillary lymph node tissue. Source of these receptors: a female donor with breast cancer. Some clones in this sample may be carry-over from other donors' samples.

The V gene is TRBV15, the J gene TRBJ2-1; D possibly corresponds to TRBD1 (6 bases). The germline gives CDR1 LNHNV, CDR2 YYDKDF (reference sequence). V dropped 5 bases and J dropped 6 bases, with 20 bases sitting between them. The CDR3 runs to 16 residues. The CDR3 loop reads CATSGAGRGKGNEQFF. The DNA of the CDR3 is TGTGCCACCAGCGGCGCTGGCAGGGGCAAGGGCAATGAGCAGTTCTTC.

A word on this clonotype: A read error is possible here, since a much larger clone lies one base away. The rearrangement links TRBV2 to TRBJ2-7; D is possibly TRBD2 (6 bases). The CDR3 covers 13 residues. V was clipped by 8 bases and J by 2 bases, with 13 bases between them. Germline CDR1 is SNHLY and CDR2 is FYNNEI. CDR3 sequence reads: CASRISGTYEQYF. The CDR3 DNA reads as TGTGCCAGCCGGATTAGCGGAACCTACGAGCAGTACTTC.